Presented here are 9 T cell receptor beta chains from one specimen sequenced in a study of cytomegalovirus exposure and HLA in healthy donors. PCR amplification relied on 60 Vbeta primers (plus 13 Jbeta primers). Repertoires were generated with immunoSEQ multiplex PCR, while TCRdb's copy carries only in-frame clones and drops some. The top ten clones hold roughly 12% of a sample with 90,000 to 150,000 clones, around 76% of them seen once. The sample taken for sequencing was PBMCs. These TCRs come from a woman in her forties in good health and CMV-seropositive.

This clone was observed a few times. The chain carries TRBV19 and TRBJ1-1; D remains unclear. Germline CDR1 and CDR2: LNHDA and SQIVND (reference sequence). Trimming removed 7 bases from V and 3 bases from J, with 12 bases in between. This CDR3 spans 13 amino acids. This CDR3 is CASKAEGDTEAFF. Here the CDR3 DNA reads TGTGCCAGTAAGGCAGAGGGAGACACTGAAGCTTTCTTT.

This chain uses TRBV7-8 with TRBJ2-1; maybe TRBD2 (6 bases). CDR1 and CDR2 from the germline V gene are SGHVS and FQNEAQ. The CDR3 spans 15 residues. V was trimmed by 3 bases and J by 6 bases, leaving 15 bases between them. CDR3 protein: CASSLGSGLINEQFF. The CDR3 DNA reads as TGTGCCAGCAGCTTGGGGTCGGGACTTATCAATGAGCAGTTCTTC.

The J gene is TRBJ1-4, the V gene TRBV20-1, with unresolved D. Germline CDR1 is DFQATT and CDR2 is SNEGSKA (reference sequence). The CDR3 is 10 residues long. Trimming took 6 bases from V and 8 from J, leaving 7 bases between them. The CDR3 reads CSANTEKLFF. In DNA form, the CDR3 reads TGCAGTGCCAACACCGAAAAACTGTTTTTT.

This clone was seen a few times. V and J are TRBV5-1 and TRBJ1-2, with a possible D match to TRBD1 (5 bases). This CDR3 spans 14 amino acids. Trimming pared 4 bases from V and 2 bases from J, leaving 12 bases between. Germline CDR1 reads SGHRS; CDR2 reads YFSETQ. The CDR3 region is CASSRGQLNYGYTF. Here the CDR3 DNA reads TGCGCCAGCAGCCGAGGACAATTGAACTATGGCTACACCTTC.

V and J are TRBV6-1 and TRBJ1-4; D gene unclear. The CDR3 extends over 18 amino acids. V was pared by 3 bases and J by 5 bases, with 22 bases between. Germline CDR1 is MNHNS and CDR2 is SASEGT. CDR3 sequence (DNA): TGTGCCAGCAGTGACTGTCCAAGTCTCCTAGTCGACAATGAAAAACTGTTTTTT. It encodes CASSDCPSLLVDNEKLFF.

The rearrangement joins TRBV19 to TRBJ2-3; the D is unclear. The V gene lost 7 bases and the J gene lost 0 bases, with 11 bases spanning the gap. Germline CDR1 is LNHDA and CDR2 is SQIVND (reference sequence). CDR3 length equals 14 residues. The CDR3 DNA is TGTGCCAGTACCTCGGTGCTCAGCACAGATACGCAGTATTTT. It codes for CASTSVLSTDTQYF.

This clone has just a few counts. V is TRBV7-6 and J is TRBJ2-2; 8 nucleotides match TRBD1. Trimming at V came to 5 bases and at J to 4 bases, leaving 9 bases not matched to a gene. The CDR3 is 16 residues long. The V gene's germline CDR1 is SGHVS and CDR2 FNYEAQ. The CDR3, as DNA: TGTGCCAGCAGCGAACACGGACAGGGAGGCACCGGGGAGCTGTTTTTT. Residues: CASSEHGQGGTGELFF.

This chain links TRBV6-4 with TRBJ1-1; TRBD1 matches at 7 bases. After removal of 2 bases from V and 8 bases from J, the junction contained 5 bases not matched to a gene. From germline, CDR1 is MRHNA and CDR2 SNTAGT. This CDR3 comprises 13 residues. The CDR3 DNA sequence: TGTGCCAGCAGTGACCAGGGGGTCGGGGAAGCTTTCTTT. This encodes CASSDQGVGEAFF.

The rearrangement joins TRBV9 to TRBJ1-5; D remains ambiguous. CDR3 length: 14 residues. V lost 0 bases and J 3 bases, leaving 7 bases between the germline ends. CDR1 is SGDLS, CDR2 YYNGEE, per germline. The DNA of the CDR3 is TGTGCCAGCAGCGTAGGTACAGTCAATCAGCCCCAGCATTTT. This sequence encodes CASSVGTVNQPQHF. Filled out from reference TRBV9 and TRBJ1-5, the complete variable domain reads DSGVTQTPKHLITATGQRVTLRCSPRSGDLSVYWYQQSLDQGLQFLIQYYNGEERAKGNILERFSAQQFPDLHSELNLSSLELGDSALYFCASSVGTVNQPQHFGDGTRLSIL.